The 8 T cell receptor beta chains given below trace back to one sample, sequenced in a study of blood T cell repertoires in COVID-19. The protocol was immunoSEQ multiplex PCR, while the TCRdb copy is restricted to in-frame clones and leaves out a portion. This sample has some 270,000 clones; 80% to 90% occur once, and the top ten carry about 3.4%. Sequenced: PBMCs or T cells enriched from blood (not recorded which). These receptors were obtained from a woman aged 35 to 49 who had been exposed to COVID-19.

The chain joins TRBV7-2 to TRBJ2-2; TRBD2 agrees at 8 bases. CDR1 and CDR2 from the germline V gene are SGHTA and FQGNSA. The CDR3 totals 16 residues. J gave up 1 base and V 5 bases, and 6 bases lay outside the gene matches. The CDR3 DNA follows: TGTGCCAGCAGCCAGACCCTAGCGGGGAACACCGGGGAGCTGTTTTTT. Amino acids: CASSQTLAGNTGELFF. The full variable domain, rest sourced from reference TRBV7-2 and TRBJ2-2, is GAGVSQSPSNKVTEKGKDVELRCDPISGHTALYWYRQSLGQGLEFLIYFQGNSAPDKSGLPSDRFSAERTGGSVSTLTIQRTQQEDSAVYLCASSQTLAGNTGELFFGEGSRLTVL.

The V call is TRBV5-6, the J call TRBJ2-1; 10 nucleotides match TRBD2. The CDR3 totals 16 residues. Germline lookup yields CDR1 SGHDT and CDR2 YYEEEE. V lost 4 bases to trimming and J lost 4 bases; unmatched junction nucleotides: 8. This chain's CDR3 is CASSPSGRGGYNEQFF. The CDR3 DNA reads as TGTGCCAGCAGCCCCAGCGGGAGGGGGGGATACAATGAGCAGTTCTTC.

The genes are TRBV4-3 and TRBJ1-3; 9 nucleotides line up with TRBD1. Losses at the gene ends were 3 bases for V and 5 bases for J; bases not matched to a gene: 11. Germline CDR1 reads LGHNA; CDR2 reads YSLEER. This CDR3 comprises 17 residues. The CDR3 protein is CASSQEIPGQGRNTIYF. In nucleotides, the CDR3 is TGCGCCAGCAGCCAGGAAATACCGGGACAGGGTAGAAACACCATATATTTT.

The V call is TRBV9, the J call TRBJ2-5; 14 nucleotides line up with TRBD2. V was clipped by 0 bases and J by 5 bases; unmatched bases: 9. The CDR3 spans 18 residues. Germline V gene data show CDR1 as SGDLS and CDR2 as YYNGEE. The CDR3: CASSVAPGTSGSGETQYF. The CDR3 DNA reads TGTGCCAGCAGCGTAGCTCCGGGGACTAGCGGGAGCGGGGAGACCCAGTACTTC.

J is TRBJ2-5 and V is TRBV12-3 or TRBV12-4; the D is unclear. Deletions cut 5 bases from V and 10 bases from J, with 11 bases between. The CDR3 spans 11 residues. The CDR3 protein is CASSPYRDQYF. The CDR3 DNA sequence: TGTGCCAGCAGTCCCTACCGAGACCAGTACTTC.

The chain uses TRBV3-1 (or the pseudogene TRBV3-2) and TRBJ2-2; 8 nucleotides line up with TRBD2. CDR3 size: 16 residues. CDR1 LGHDT and CDR2 YNNKEL come from the germline V gene (reference sequence). The junction had 9 bases not matched to a gene; V was cut back by 4 bases and J by 5 bases. The chain's CDR3 is CASSPYGGAETGELFF. Here the CDR3 DNA reads TGTGCCAGCAGCCCGTACGGGGGGGCCGAGACCGGGGAGCTGTTTTTT.

This chain connects TRBV10-1 to TRBJ1-5, with a possible D match to TRBD1 (6 bases). The germline V gene has CDR1 WNHNN and CDR2 SYGVQD (reference sequence). This CDR3 spans 16 amino acids. Trimming removed 5 bases at V and 1 base at J, with 15 bases between. This chain's CDR3 is CASSYQGCISNQPQHF. CDR3 nucleotide sequence: TGCGCCAGCAGTTACCAGGGGTGTATAAGCAATCAGCCCCAGCATTTT.

The chain couples TRBV24-1 to TRBJ1-2; 9 nucleotides align to TRBD1. This CDR3 contains 13 residues. Germline V gene lookup returns CDR1 KGHDR and CDR2 SFDVKD. V trimming: 7 bases; J trimming: 8 bases; junction bases outside the gene matches: 7. This CDR3 reads CATSYGTGQGYTF. In DNA, the CDR3 is TGTGCCACCAGCTACGGGACAGGGCAGGGCTACACCTTC.